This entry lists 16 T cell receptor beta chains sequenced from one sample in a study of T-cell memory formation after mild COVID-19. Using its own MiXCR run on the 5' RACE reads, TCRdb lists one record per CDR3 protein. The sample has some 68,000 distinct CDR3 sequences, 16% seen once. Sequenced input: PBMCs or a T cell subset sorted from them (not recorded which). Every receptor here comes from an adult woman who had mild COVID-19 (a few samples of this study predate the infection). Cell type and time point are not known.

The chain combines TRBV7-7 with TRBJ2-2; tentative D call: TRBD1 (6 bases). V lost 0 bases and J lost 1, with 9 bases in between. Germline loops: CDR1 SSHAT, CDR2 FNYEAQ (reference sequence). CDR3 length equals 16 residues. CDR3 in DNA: TGTGCCAGCAGCTTAGCGTCAGGGGAGAACACCGGGGAGCTGTTTTTT. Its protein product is CASSLASGENTGELFF.

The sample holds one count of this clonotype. This CDR3 is CASSRHGEDGKNIQYF. The CDR3 DNA reads as TGTGCCAGCAGCCGTCACGGGGAAGACGGCAAAAACATTCAGTACTTC. This rearrangement joins TRBV7-9 to TRBJ2-4; D is possibly TRBD2 (5 bases). Germline V gene data show CDR1 as SEHNR and CDR2 as FQNEAQ (reference sequence). This CDR3 is built from 16 residues. The V and J ends lost 5 bases and 3 bases respectively, with 17 bases between them.

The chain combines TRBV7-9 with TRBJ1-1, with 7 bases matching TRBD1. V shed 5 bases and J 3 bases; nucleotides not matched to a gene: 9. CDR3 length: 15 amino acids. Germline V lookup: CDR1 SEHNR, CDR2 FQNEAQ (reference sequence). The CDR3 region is CASSLFLDRDTEAFF. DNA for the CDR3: TGTGCCAGCAGCCTTTTCCTAGACAGGGACACTGAAGCTTTCTTT. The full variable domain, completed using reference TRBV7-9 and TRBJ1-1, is DTGVSQNPRHKITKRGQNVTFRCDPISEHNRLYWYRQTLGQGPEFLTYFQNEAQLEKSRLLSDRFSAERPKGSFSTLEIQRTEQGDSAMYLCASSLFLDRDTEAFFGQGTRLTVV.

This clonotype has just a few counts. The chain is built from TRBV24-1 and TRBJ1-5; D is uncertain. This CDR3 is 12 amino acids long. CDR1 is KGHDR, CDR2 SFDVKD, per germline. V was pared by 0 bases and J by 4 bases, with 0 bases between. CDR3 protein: CATSDLNQPQHF. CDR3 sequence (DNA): TGTGCCACCAGTGATTTGAATCAGCCCCAGCATTTT.

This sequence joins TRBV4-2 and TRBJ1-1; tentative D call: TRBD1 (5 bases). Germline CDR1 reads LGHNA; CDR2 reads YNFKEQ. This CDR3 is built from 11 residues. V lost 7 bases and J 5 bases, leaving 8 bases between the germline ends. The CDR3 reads CASTEGTEAFF. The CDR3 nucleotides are TGTGCCAGCACCGAGGGGACTGAAGCTTTCTTT.

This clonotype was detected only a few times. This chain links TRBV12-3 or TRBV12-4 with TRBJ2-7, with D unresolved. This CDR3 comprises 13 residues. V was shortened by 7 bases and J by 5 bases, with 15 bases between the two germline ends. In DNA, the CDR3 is TGTGCCAGCACCCAAACAGCGAGCGACGAGCAGTACTTC. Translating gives CASTQTASDEQYF.

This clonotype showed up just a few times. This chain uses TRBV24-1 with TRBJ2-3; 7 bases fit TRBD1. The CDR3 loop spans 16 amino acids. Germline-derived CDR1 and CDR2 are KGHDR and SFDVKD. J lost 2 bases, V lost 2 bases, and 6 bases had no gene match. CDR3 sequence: CATSDSTGIPTDTQYF. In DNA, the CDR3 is TGTGCCACCAGTGATTCGACAGGGATACCCACAGATACGCAGTATTTT.

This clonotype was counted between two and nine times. CDR3 in DNA: TGTGCCAGCAGTCCCACAGGGGGCTATGGCTACACCTTC. It codes for CASSPTGGYGYTF. V and J are TRBV12-3 or TRBV12-4 and TRBJ1-2; TRBD1 agrees at 8 bases. The CDR3 covers 13 residues. V lost 5 bases, J lost 4 bases, and 3 bases stayed unmatched.

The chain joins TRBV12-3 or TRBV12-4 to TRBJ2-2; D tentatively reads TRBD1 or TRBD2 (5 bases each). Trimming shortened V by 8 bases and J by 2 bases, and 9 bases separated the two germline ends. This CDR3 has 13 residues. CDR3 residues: CASLGANTGELFF. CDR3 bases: TGTGCCAGCCTCGGGGCTAACACCGGGGAGCTGTTTTTT.

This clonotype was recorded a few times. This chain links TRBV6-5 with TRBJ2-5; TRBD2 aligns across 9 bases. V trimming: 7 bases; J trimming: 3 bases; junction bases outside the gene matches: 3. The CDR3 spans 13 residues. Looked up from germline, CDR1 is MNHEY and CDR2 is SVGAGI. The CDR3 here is CASMSSGEETQYF. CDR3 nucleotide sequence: TGTGCCAGCATGTCTAGCGGGGAAGAGACCCAGTACTTC.

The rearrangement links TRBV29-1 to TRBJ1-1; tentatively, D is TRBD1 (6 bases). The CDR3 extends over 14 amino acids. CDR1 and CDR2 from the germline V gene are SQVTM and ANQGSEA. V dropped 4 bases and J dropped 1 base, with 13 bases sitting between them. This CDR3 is CSVAPGTQNTEAFF. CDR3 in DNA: TGCAGCGTTGCCCCCGGGACACAGAACACTGAAGCTTTCTTT.

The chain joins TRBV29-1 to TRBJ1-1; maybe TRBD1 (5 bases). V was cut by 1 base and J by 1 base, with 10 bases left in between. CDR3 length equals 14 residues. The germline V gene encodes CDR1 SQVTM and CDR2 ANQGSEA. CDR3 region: CSVEVPGKNTEAFF. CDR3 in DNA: TGCAGCGTTGAAGTACCAGGGAAGAACACTGAAGCTTTCTTT.

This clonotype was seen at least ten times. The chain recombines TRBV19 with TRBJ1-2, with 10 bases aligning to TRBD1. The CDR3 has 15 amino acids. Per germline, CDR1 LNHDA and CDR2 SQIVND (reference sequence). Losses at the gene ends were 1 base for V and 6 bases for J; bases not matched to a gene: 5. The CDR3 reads CASSIVSGTGDGYTF. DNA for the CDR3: TGTGCCAGTAGTATAGTTTCTGGGACAGGGGATGGCTACACCTTC.

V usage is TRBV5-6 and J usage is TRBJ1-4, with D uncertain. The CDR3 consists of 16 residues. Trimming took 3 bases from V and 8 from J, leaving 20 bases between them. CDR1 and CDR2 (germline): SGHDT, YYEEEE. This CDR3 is CASSYSTAHDPEKLFF. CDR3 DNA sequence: TGTGCCAGCAGCTACTCGACGGCCCACGATCCAGAAAAACTGTTTTTT.

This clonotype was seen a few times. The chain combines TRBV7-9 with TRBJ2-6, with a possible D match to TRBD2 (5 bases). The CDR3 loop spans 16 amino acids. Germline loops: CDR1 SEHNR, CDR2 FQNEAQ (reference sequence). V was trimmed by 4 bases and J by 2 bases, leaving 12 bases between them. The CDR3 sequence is CASSYEGSAGANVLTF. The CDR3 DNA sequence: TGTGCCAGCAGCTATGAGGGTTCTGCTGGGGCCAACGTCCTGACTTTC.

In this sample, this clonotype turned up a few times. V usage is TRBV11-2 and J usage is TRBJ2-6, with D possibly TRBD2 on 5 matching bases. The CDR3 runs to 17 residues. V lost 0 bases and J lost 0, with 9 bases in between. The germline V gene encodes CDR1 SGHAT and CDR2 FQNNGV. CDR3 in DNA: TGTGCCAGCAGCTTAGATTACGGGGTCTCTGGGGCCAACGTCCTGACTTTC. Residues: CASSLDYGVSGANVLTF. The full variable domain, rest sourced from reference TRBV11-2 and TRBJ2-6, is EAGVAQSPRYKIIEKRQSVAFWCNPISGHATLYWYQQILGQGPKLLIQFQNNGVVDDSQLPKDRFSAERLKGVDSTLKIQPAKLEDSAVYLCASSLDYGVSGANVLTFGAGSRLTVL.